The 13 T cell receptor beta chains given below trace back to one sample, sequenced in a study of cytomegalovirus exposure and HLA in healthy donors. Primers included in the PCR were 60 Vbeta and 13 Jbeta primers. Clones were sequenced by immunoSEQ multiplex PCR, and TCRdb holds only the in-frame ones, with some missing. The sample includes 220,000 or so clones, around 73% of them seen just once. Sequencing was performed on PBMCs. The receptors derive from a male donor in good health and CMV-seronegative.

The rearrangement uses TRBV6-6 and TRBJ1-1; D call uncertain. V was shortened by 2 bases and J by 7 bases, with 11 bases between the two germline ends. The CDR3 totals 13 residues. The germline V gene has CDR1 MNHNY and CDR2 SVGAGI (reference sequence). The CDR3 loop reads CASSYPGAVEAFF. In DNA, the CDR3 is TGTGCCAGCAGTTACCCCGGAGCAGTTGAAGCTTTCTTT.

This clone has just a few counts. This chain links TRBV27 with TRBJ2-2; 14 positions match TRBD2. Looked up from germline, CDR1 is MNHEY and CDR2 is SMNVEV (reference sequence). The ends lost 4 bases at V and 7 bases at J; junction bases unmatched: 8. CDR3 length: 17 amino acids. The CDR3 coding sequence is TGTGCCAGCAGTTCCCCGGGACTAGCGGGAGATGGCGGGGAGCTGTTTTTT. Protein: CASSSPGLAGDGGELFF.

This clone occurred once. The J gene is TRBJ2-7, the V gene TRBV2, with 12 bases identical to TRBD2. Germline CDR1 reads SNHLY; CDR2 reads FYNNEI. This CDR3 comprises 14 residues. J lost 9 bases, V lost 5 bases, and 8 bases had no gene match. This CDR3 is CASSPGTSGRRQYF. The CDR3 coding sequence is TGTGCCAGCAGTCCCGGGACTAGCGGGCGGCGGCAGTACTTC.

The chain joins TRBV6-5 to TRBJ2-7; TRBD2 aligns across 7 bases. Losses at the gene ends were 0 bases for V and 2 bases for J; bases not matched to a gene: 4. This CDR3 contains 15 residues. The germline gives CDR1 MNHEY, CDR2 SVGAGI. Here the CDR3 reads CASSYSERGPYEQYF. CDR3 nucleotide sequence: TGTGCCAGCAGTTACTCGGAGCGGGGACCCTACGAGCAGTACTTC.

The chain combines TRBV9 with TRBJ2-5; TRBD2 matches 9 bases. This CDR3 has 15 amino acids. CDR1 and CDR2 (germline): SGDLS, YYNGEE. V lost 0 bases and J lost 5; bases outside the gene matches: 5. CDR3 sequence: CASSVVASGIETQYF. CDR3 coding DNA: TGTGCCAGCAGCGTAGTGGCTAGCGGGATCGAGACCCAGTACTTC.

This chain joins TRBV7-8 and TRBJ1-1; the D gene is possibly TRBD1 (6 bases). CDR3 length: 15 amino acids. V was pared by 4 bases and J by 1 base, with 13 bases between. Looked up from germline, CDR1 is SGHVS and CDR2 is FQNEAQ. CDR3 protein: CASSSDRTSNTEAFF. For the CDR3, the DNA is TGTGCCAGCAGCTCAGACAGGACCTCGAACACTGAAGCTTTCTTT.

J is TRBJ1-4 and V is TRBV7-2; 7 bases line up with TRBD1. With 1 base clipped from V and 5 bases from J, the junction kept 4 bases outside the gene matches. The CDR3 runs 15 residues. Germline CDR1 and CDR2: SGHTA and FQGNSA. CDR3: CASSLDGTENEKLFF. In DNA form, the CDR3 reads TGTGCCAGCAGCTTAGATGGGACAGAGAATGAAAAACTGTTTTTT.

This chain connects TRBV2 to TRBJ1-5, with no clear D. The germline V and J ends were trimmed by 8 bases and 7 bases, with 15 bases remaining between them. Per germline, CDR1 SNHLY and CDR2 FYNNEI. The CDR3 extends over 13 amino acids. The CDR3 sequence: CASHPGKNQPQHF. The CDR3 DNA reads TGTGCCAGCCACCCGGGGAAGAACCAGCCCCAGCATTTT. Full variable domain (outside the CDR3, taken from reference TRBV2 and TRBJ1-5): EPEVTQTPSHQVTQMGQEVILRCVPISNHLYFYWYRQILGQKVEFLVSFYNNEISEKSEIFDDQFSVERPDGSNFTLKIRSTKLEDSAMYFCASHPGKNQPQHFGDGTRLSIL.

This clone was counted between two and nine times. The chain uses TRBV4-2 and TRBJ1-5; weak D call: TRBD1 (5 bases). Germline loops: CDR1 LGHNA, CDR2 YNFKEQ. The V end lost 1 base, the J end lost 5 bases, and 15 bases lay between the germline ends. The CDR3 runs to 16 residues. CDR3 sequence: CASSQANSGGDQPQHF. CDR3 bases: TGTGCCAGCAGCCAAGCGAACTCCGGGGGTGATCAGCCCCAGCATTTT.

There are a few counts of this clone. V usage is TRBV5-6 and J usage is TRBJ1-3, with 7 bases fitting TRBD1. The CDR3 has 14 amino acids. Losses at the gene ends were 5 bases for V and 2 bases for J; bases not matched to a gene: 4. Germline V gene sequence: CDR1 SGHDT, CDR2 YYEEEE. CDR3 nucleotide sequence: TGTGCCAGCAGAGACAGGGAGACTGGAAACACCATATATTTT. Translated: CASRDRETGNTIYF.

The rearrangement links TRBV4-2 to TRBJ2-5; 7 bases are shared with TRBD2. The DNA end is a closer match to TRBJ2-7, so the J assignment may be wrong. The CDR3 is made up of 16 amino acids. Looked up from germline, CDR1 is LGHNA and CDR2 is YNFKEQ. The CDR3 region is CASSQDTTSVSYEQYF. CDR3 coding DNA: TGTGCCAGCAGCCAAGACACCACTAGCGTGAGCTACGAGCAGTACTTC.

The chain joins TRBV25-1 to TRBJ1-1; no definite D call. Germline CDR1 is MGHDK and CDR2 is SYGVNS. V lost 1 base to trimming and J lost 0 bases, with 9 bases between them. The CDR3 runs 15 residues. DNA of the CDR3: TGTGCCAGCAGTGAATCCGGGTCCATGAACACTGAAGCTTTCTTT. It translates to CASSESGSMNTEAFF.

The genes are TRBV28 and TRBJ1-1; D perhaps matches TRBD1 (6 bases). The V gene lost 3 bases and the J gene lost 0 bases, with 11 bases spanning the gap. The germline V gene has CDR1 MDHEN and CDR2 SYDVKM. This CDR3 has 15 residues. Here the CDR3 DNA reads TGTGCCAGCAGTTTTCCCAGGGGATTGAACACTGAAGCTTTCTTT. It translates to CASSFPRGLNTEAFF.